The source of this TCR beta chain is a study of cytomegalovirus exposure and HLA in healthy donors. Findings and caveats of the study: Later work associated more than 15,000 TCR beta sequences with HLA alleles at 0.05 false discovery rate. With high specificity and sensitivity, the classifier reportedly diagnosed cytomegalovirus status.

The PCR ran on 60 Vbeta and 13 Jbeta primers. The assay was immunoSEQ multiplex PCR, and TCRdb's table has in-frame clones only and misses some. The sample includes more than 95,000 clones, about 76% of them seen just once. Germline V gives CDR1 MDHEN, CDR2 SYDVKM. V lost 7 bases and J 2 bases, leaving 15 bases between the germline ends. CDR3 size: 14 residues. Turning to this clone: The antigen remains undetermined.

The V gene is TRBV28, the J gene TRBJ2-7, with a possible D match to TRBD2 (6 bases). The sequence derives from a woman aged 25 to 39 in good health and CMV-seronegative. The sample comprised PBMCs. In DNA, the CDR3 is TGTGCCAGCAACGCCGGGACTCCCACCTACGAGCAGTACTTC. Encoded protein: CASNAGTPTYEQYF.